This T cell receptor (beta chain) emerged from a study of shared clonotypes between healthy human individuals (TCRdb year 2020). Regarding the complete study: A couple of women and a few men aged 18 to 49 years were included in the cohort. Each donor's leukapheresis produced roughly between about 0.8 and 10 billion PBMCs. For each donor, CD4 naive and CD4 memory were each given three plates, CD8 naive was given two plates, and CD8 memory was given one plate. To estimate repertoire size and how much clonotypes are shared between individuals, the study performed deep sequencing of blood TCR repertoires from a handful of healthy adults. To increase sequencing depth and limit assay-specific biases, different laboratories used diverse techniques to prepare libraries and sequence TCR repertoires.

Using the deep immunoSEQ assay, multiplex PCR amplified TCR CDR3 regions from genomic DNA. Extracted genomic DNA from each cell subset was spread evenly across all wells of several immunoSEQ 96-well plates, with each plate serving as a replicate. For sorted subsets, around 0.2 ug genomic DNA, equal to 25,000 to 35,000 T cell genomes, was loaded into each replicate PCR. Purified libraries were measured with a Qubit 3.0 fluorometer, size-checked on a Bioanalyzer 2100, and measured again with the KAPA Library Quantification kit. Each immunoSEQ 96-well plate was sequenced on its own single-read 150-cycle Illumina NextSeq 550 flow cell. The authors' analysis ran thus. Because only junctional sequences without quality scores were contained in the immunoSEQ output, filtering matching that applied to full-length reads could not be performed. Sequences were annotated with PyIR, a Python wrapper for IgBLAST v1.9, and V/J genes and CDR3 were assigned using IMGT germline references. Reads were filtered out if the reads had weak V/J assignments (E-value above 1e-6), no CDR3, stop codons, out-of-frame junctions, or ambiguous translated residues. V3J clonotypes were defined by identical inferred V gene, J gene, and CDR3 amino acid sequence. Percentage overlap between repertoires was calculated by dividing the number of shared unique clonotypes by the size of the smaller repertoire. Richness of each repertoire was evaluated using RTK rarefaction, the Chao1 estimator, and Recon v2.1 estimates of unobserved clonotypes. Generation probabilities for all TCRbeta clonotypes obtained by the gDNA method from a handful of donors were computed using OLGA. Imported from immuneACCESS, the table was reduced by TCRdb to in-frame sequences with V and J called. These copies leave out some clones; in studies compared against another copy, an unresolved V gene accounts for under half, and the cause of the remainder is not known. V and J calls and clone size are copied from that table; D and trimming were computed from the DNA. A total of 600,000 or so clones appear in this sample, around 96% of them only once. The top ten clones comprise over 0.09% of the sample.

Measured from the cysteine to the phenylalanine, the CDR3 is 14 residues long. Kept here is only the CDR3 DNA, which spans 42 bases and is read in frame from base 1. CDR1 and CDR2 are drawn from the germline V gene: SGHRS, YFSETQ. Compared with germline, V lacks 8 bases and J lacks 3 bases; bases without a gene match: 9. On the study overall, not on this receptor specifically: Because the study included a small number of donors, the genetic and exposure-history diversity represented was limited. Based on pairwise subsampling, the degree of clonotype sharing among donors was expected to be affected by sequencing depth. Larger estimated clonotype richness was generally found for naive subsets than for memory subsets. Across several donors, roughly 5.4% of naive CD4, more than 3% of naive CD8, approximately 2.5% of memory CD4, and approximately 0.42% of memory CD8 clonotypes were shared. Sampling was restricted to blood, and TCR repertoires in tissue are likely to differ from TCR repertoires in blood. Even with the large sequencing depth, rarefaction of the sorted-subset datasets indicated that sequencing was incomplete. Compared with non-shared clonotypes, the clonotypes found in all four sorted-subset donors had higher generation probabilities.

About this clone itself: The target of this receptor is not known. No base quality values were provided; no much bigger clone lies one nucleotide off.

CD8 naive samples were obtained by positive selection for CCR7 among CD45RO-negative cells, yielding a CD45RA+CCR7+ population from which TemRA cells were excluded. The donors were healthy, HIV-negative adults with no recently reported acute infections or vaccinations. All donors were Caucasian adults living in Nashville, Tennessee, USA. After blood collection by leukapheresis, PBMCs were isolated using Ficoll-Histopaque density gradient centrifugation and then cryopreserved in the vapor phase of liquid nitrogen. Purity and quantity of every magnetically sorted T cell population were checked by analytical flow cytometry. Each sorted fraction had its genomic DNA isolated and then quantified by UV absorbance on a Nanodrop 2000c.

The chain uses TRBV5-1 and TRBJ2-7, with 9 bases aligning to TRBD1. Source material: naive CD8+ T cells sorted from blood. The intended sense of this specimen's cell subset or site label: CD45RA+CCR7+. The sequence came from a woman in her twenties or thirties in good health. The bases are TGCGCCAGTGGATCCATGACAGGGGGCTACGAGCAGTACTTC. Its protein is CASGSMTGGYEQYF.